The rows below give T cell receptor beta chains drawn from one sample of a study of T cell responses to AZD1222 COVID-19 vaccine. Some clones are missing from TCRdb's copy, which holds only in-frame ones; the method was immunoSEQ multiplex PCR. This table holds approximately 110,000 clones, about 85% found once. This specimen was peripheral blood, taken on day 0 of AZD1222 vaccination. Receptors originate from an adult in good health. Each CDR3 is given with its conserved first and last residue. Fields, in order: J gene, clone size, D gene, V gene, CDR3 length, CDR3 protein, CDR3 DNA. D genes are given only for firm matches. Expanded clones get a size class; other rows say once, few or many, or leave the size out.

TRBJ1-5 | NA | NA | TRBV7-2 | 16 | CASSLGRLGAGQPQHF | TGTGCCAGCAGCTTAGGAAGGTTGGGGGCGGGACAGCCCCAGCATTTT
TRBJ2-5 | NA | NA | TRBV3-1/TRBV3-2 | 17 | CASSHSIGRGRQETQYF | TGTGCCAGCAGCCACAGTATCGGCAGGGGTCGCCAAGAGACCCAGTACTTC
TRBJ2-2 | once | NA | TRBV30 | 14 | CAWSVLMGTGELFF | TGTGCCTGGAGTGTACTTATGGGCACCGGGGAGCTGTTTTTT
TRBJ1-1 | NA | NA | TRBV19 | 14 | CASSVGPTVIEAFF | TGTGCCAGTAGTGTAGGACCGACCGTTATTGAAGCTTTCTTT
TRBJ1-2 | NA | NA | TRBV20-1 | 11 | CSARIVDGYTF | TGCAGTGCCCGGATAGTGGATGGCTACACCTTC
TRBJ2-1 | NA | TRBD1 | TRBV28 | 15 | CASSFLGQGNNEQFF | TGTGCCAGCAGCTTCCTCGGACAGGGCAACAATGAGCAGTTCTTC
TRBJ2-1 | few | NA | TRBV5-4 | 15 | CASSPGVTPEREQFF | TGTGCCAGCAGCCCGGGGGTGACTCCGGAGAGGGAGCAGTTCTTC
TRBJ2-5 | few | TRBD2 | TRBV3-1/TRBV3-2 | 14 | CASSPKTSLVTQYF | TGTGCCAGCAGCCCTAAGACTAGCCTGGTGACCCAGTACTTC
TRBJ1-1 | NA | TRBD1 | TRBV2 | 16 | CASSPRVGGMNTEAFF | TGTGCCAGCAGTCCAAGGGTAGGGGGCATGAACACTGAAGCTTTCTTT
TRBJ2-7 | once | NA | TRBV11-3 | 12 | CASSAGTSPWLF | TGTGCCAGCAGCGCCGGGACAAGTCCCTGGCTCTTC
TRBJ1-2 | NA | NA | TRBV23-1 | 15 | CASSHRSQANYGYTF | TGCGCCAGCAGTCATCGTTCCCAGGCCAACTATGGCTACACCTTC
TRBJ2-5 | NA | TRBD1 | TRBV30 | 13 | CAWMKDRGETQYF | TGTGCCTGGATGAAGGACAGGGGTGAGACCCAGTACTTC
TRBJ2-7 | NA | NA | TRBV18 | 15 | CASSPPGSSSYEQYF | TGTGCCAGCTCACCACCGGGGTCTAGCTCCTACGAGCAGTACTTC
TRBJ1-5 | NA | NA | TRBV3-1/TRBV3-2 | 15 | CASSQDGGATQPQHF | TGTGCCAGCAGCCAAGATGGGGGGGCCACTCAGCCCCAGCATTTT
TRBJ2-1 | once | NA | TRBV6-1 | 16 | CASSDPDVSSYNEQFF | TGTGCCAGCAGTGATCCGGACGTTAGCTCCTACAATGAGCAGTTCTTC
TRBJ1-2 | NA | NA | TRBV5-4 | 15 | CASSLAQGKHSGYTF | TGTGCCAGCAGCTTGGCACAGGGAAAGCACTCTGGCTACACCTTC
TRBJ2-1 | NA | TRBD1 | TRBV7-3 | 13 | CASSSTGGNEQFF | TGTGCCAGCAGCTCAACAGGGGGGAATGAGCAGTTCTTC
TRBJ1-2 | NA | TRBD1 | TRBV4-2 | 15 | CASSQPGQGDGGYTF | TGTGCCAGCAGCCAGCCAGGACAGGGCGACGGCGGCTACACCTTC
TRBJ1-3 | NA | TRBD1 | TRBV3-1/TRBV3-2 | 16 | CASSQWDRGSGNTIYF | TGTGCCAGCAGCCAATGGGACAGGGGCTCTGGAAACACCATATATTTT
TRBJ2-7 | NA | NA | TRBV10-3 | 14 | CAISGSRAPYEQYF | TGTGCCATCAGTGGAAGCCGGGCCCCATACGAGCAGTACTTC
TRBJ2-3 | NA | NA | TRBV6-5 | 13 | CASSRQPTDTQYF | TGTGCCAGCAGTCGCCAGCCCACAGATACGCAGTATTTT
TRBJ2-3 | once | TRBD2 | TRBV7-6 | 17 | CASSLGRGGPNADTQYF | TGTGCCAGCAGCTTAGGACGGGGGGGGCCCAATGCAGATACGCAGTATTTT
TRBJ1-1 | once | NA | TRBV3-1/TRBV3-2 | 14 | CASSHSRGFTEAFF | TGTGCCAGCAGCCATTCCCGGGGGTTCACTGAAGCTTTCTTT
TRBJ2-7 | NA | TRBD1 | TRBV7-2 | 16 | CASSRNPGQGLYEQYF | TGTGCCAGCAGCCGCAATCCGGGACAGGGGCTCTACGAGCAGTACTTC
TRBJ1-4 | once | NA | TRBV5-6 | 15 | CASSAQGRGREKLFF | TGTGCCAGCAGCGCGCAGGGGAGGGGGAGGGAAAAACTGTTTTTT
TRBJ1-1 | NA | NA | TRBV9 | 14 | CASSPNVLGTEAFF | TGTGCCAGCAGCCCCAATGTTCTGGGCACTGAAGCTTTCTTT
TRBJ1-5 | NA | NA | TRBV28 | 15 | CASSTPRGLAQPQHF | TGTGCCAGCAGTACCCCCCGAGGGTTGGCTCAGCCCCAGCATTTT
TRBJ2-7 | NA | NA | TRBV10-1 | 13 | CASREGRGYEQYF | TGCGCCAGCAGGGAAGGCAGGGGATACGAGCAGTACTTC
TRBJ2-7 | NA | NA | TRBV13 | 14 | CASSQRGGRNEQYF | TGTGCCAGCAGCCAGAGGGGGGGGCGAAACGAGCAGTACTTC
TRBJ1-1 | once | TRBD1 | TRBV6-2/TRBV6-3 | 13 | CASSTGGRTEAFF | TGTGCCAGCAGTACAGGGGGACGCACTGAAGCTTTCTTT
TRBJ1-1 | once | TRBD1 | TRBV5-4 | 17 | CASSSGRTGFLNTEAFF | TGTGCCAGCAGCTCTGGCAGGACAGGGTTCTTGAACACTGAAGCTTTCTTT
TRBJ1-4 | NA | TRBD1 | TRBV4-2 | 18 | CASSQEAGQGMRSEKLFF | TGTGCCAGCAGCCAAGAGGCTGGACAGGGAATGAGGAGTGAAAAACTGTTTTTT
TRBJ1-5 | NA | NA | TRBV6-6 | 13 | CASAREYNQPQHF | TGTGCCTCAGCCAGGGAGTACAATCAGCCCCAGCATTTT
TRBJ2-4 | NA | TRBD2 | TRBV6-1 | 15 | CASSEGSWGRDIQYF | TGTGCCAGCAGTGAGGGGTCTTGGGGGAGGGACATTCAGTACTTC
TRBJ1-1 | NA | NA | TRBV10-3 | 13 | CAISETGYTEAFF | TGTGCCATCAGTGAAACAGGGTACACTGAAGCTTTCTTT
TRBJ2-6 | NA | TRBD1 | TRBV5-1 | 18 | CASSSWTGQSSGANVLTF | TGCGCCAGCAGCTCGTGGACAGGACAGAGCTCTGGGGCCAACGTCCTGACTTTC
TRBJ2-7 | once | NA | TRBV5-4 | 15 | CASSFGTKGVSEQYF | TGTGCCAGCAGCTTTGGGACAAAGGGGGTCAGCGAGCAGTACTTC
TRBJ2-5 | NA | NA | TRBV25-1 | 14 | CASKGGFMGETQYF | TGTGCCAGCAAGGGGGGATTCATGGGAGAGACCCAGTACTTC
TRBJ2-3 | NA | NA | TRBV5-1 | 13 | CASRRVAEDTQYF | TGCGCCAGCCGTAGGGTGGCGGAAGATACGCAGTATTTT
TRBJ1-2 | NA | NA | TRBV14 | 14 | CASSLHLGEYGYTF | TGTGCCAGCAGCCTTCATTTGGGGGAGTATGGCTACACCTTC
TRBJ1-2 | NA | NA | TRBV15 | 15 | CATSPSGGRTGGYTF | TGTGCCACCAGCCCCTCCGGGGGAAGGACGGGGGGCTACACCTTC
TRBJ2-2 | NA | NA | TRBV28 | 15 | CASSLGTVGTGELFF | TGTGCCAGCAGCCTTGGGACCGTCGGCACCGGGGAGCTGTTTTTT
TRBJ1-2 | NA | TRBD1 | TRBV3-1/TRBV3-2 | 16 | CASSEGQGMGNYGYTF | TGTGCCAGCAGCGAAGGACAGGGGATGGGTAACTATGGCTACACCTTC
TRBJ1-1 | NA | NA | TRBV9 | 13 | CASSRGLNTEAFF | TGTGCCAGCTCTCGTGGGTTGAACACTGAAGCTTTCTTT
TRBJ1-2 | NA | TRBD1 | TRBV5-4 | 14 | CASSRGTGDYGYTF | TGTGCCAGCAGTCGCGGGACAGGCGACTATGGCTACACCTTC
TRBJ1-2 | NA | NA | TRBV6-6 | 12 | CASSPGTFGYTF | TGTGCCAGCAGCCCCGGGACATTTGGCTACACCTTC
TRBJ2-3 | NA | NA | TRBV7-2 | 13 | CASSSQGDGTQYF | TGTGCCAGCAGCTCGCAGGGCGACGGTACGCAGTATTTT
TRBJ1-1 | once | NA | TRBV4-1 | 17 | CASSQGTVWGGNTEAFF | TGCGCCAGCAGCCAAGGGACAGTGTGGGGTGGGAACACTGAAGCTTTCTTT
TRBJ2-6 | few | NA | TRBV4-2 | 16 | CASSQDEGTGANVLTF | TGTGCCAGCAGCCAAGACGAGGGGACTGGGGCCAACGTCCTGACTTTC
TRBJ1-5 | NA | NA | TRBV9 | 14 | CASSPGHANQPQHF | TGTGCCAGCAGCCCTGGACACGCCAATCAGCCCCAGCATTTT